The 19 T cell receptor beta chains reported below all come from one sample, sequenced in a study of blood T cell repertoires in COVID-19. Only in-frame clones appear in the TCRdb table, and some are missing; sequencing was by immunoSEQ multiplex PCR. The sample lists some 460,000 clones, around 89% occurring once. The sequenced sample consisted of peripheral blood. The origin of the receptors is a woman aged 25 to 45 with acute or convalescent COVID-19.

The chain employs TRBV5-1 and TRBJ1-4; TRBD1 matches 9 bases. Germline V CDR1 and CDR2: SGHRS, YFSETQ. J gave up 5 bases and V 4 bases, and 9 bases lay outside the gene matches. This CDR3 spans 16 amino acids. As DNA, the CDR3 is TGCGCCAGCAGCCAGGGACAGGGTATAGGGAATGAAAAACTGTTTTTT. This codes for CASSQGQGIGNEKLFF.

The J gene is TRBJ1-4, the V gene TRBV7-9, with D possibly matching TRBD1 (5 bases). The V gene's germline CDR1 is SEHNR and CDR2 FQNEAQ (reference sequence). Between the trimmed V and J ends, which lost 5 bases and 5 bases, there was a span of 18 bases. The CDR3 runs 16 residues. The CDR3 coding sequence is TGTGCCAGCAGCCCAGGACATTCAAATGGGAATGAAAAACTGTTTTTT. Protein product: CASSPGHSNGNEKLFF.

This chain connects TRBV4-1 to TRBJ2-2; tentatively, D is TRBD1 (5 bases). V was clipped by 8 bases and J by 0 bases, with 13 bases between them. Germline V gene sequence: CDR1 MGHRA, CDR2 YSYEKL. The CDR3 spans 15 residues. DNA for the CDR3: TGCGCCAGCGGTACTCGGACACCGAACACCGGGGAGCTGTTTTTT. Amino acid sequence: CASGTRTPNTGELFF.

The chain has TRBV7-7 and TRBJ2-2; 7 bases are shared with TRBD1. The junction had 3 bases not matched to a gene; V was cut back by 5 bases and J by 6 bases. The germline V gene encodes CDR1 SSHAT and CDR2 FNYEAQ (reference sequence). There are 13 residues in the CDR3. In DNA form, the CDR3 reads TGTGCCAGCAGCCCCACAGGGGCCGGGGAGCTGTTTTTT. It translates to CASSPTGAGELFF.

In the case of this clone: At one end, the junction sequence differs from germline, possibly due to a read error. The J gene is TRBJ2-1, the V gene TRBV5-6; D not resolved. The CDR3 length is 12 residues. From germline, CDR1 is SGHDT and CDR2 YYEEEE. The CDR3 DNA is TGTGCCAGCAGCTTGGCCTACAGTGAGCAGTTCTTC. Translation: CASSLAYSEQFF.

V gene TRBV4-1 combines with J gene TRBJ2-7; perhaps TRBD1 as D (6 bases). Germline V gives CDR1 MGHRA, CDR2 YSYEKL. The CDR3 runs 15 residues. V was trimmed by 1 base and J by 0 bases, leaving 10 bases between them. The CDR3 sequence: CASSQGQGTSYEQYF. CDR3 DNA sequence: TGCGCCAGCAGCCAAGGTCAGGGGACCTCCTACGAGCAGTACTTC.

The V call is TRBV6-5, the J call TRBJ2-5; possibly TRBD2 for D (6 bases). Trimming pared 8 bases from V and 4 bases from J, leaving 20 bases between. The germline V gene has CDR1 MNHEY and CDR2 SVGAGI. The CDR3 consists of 15 residues. CDR3 nucleotide sequence: TGTGCCAGCCGGAGCGGGTGGGGCCCCATAGAGACCCAGTACTTC. Its translation: CASRSGWGPIETQYF.

This chain links TRBV6-2 or TRBV6-3 with TRBJ1-2, with 10 bases identical to TRBD1. Germline V gene data show CDR1 as MNHEY and CDR2 as SVGEGT. There are 13 residues in the CDR3. The V and J ends lost 4 bases and 9 bases, in that order; junction bases with no gene match: 5. The DNA of the CDR3 is TGTGCCAGCAGTTCCGGGACAGGGGTGAGCTACACCTTC. Translated: CASSSGTGVSYTF.

V and J are TRBV11-2 and TRBJ1-6, with D maybe TRBD1 (6 bases). This CDR3 comprises 17 residues. The V end lost 4 bases, the J end lost 10 bases, and 23 bases lay between the germline ends. Germline V lookup: CDR1 SGHAT, CDR2 FQNNGV. CDR3 loop: CASSSNRELGGGSPLHF. The CDR3 nucleotides are TGTGCCAGCAGCTCAAACAGGGAATTGGGCGGAGGCTCACCCCTCCACTTT.

As to this clone: A junction boundary mismatches the germline segment, possibly from a read error. The rearrangement uses TRBV13 and TRBJ1-6; 9 bases align to TRBD1. Germline CDR1 reads PRHDT; CDR2 reads FYEKMQ (reference sequence). The CDR3 is 15 residues long. This chain's CDR3 is CASSLGTGNNSPLHF. DNA of the CDR3: TGTGCCAGCAGCCTAGGGACAGGGAACAATTCACCCCTCCACTTT. The full variable domain, completed using reference TRBV13 and TRBJ1-6, is AAGVIQSPRHLIKEKRETATLKCYPIPRHDTVYWYQQGPGQDPQFLISFYEKMQSDKGSIPDRFSAQQFSDYHSELNMSSLELGDSALYFCASSLGTGNNSPLHFGNGTRLTVT.

The chain joins TRBV7-3 to TRBJ2-3, with D possibly TRBD2 on 6 matching bases. This CDR3 is 15 amino acids long. Germline CDR1 and CDR2: SGHTA and FQGTGA. V was clipped by 5 bases and J by 4 bases, with 16 bases between them. The CDR3 nucleotides read TGTGCCAGCAGCCCGACCCCCGGAGGGGCAGATACGCAGTATTTT. This translates into CASSPTPGGADTQYF.

J is TRBJ1-2 and V is TRBV19; D perhaps matches TRBD1 (5 bases). The germline V gene encodes CDR1 LNHDA and CDR2 SQIVND (reference sequence). This CDR3 is 14 amino acids long. With 2 bases removed from V and 10 bases from J, the gap between germline ends came to 17 bases. CDR3 sequence: CASSITAGPQDYTF. For the CDR3, the DNA is TGTGCCAGTAGTATAACGGCAGGGCCTCAAGACTACACCTTC.

The rearrangement links TRBV29-1 to TRBJ2-2; tentatively, D is TRBD1 (6 bases). The V end lost 0 bases, the J end lost 5 bases, and 19 bases lay between the germline ends. Per germline, CDR1 SQVTM and CDR2 ANQGSEA. This CDR3 is 17 amino acids long. The chain's CDR3 is CSVEDTSTGMGTGELFF. CDR3 coding DNA: TGCAGCGTTGAAGACACGTCTACAGGGATGGGGACCGGGGAGCTGTTTTTT.

This clone was seen once. The J gene is TRBJ1-2, the V gene TRBV19; no firm D call. The CDR3 runs to 13 residues. Germline values: CDR1 LNHDA, CDR2 SQIVND (reference sequence). Deletions cut 7 bases from V and 3 bases from J, with 12 bases between. Here the CDR3 reads CASTPALDYGYTF. Here the CDR3 DNA reads TGTGCCAGTACCCCGGCGCTAGACTATGGCTACACCTTC.

This clone was detected only a few times. The CDR3 here is CASSHAGIYTEAFF. CDR3 nucleotides: TGTGCCAGCAGCCATGCAGGGATCTACACTGAAGCTTTCTTT. The chain uses TRBV3-1 (or the pseudogene TRBV3-2) and TRBJ1-1; maybe TRBD1 (5 bases). Trimming took off 3 bases at V and 3 bases at J, with 11 bases between the two ends. This CDR3 spans 14 amino acids. The germline CDR1 and CDR2 sequences are LGHDT and YNNKEL (reference sequence).

The chain uses TRBV19 and TRBJ1-1; TRBD1 agrees at 7 bases. The V gene end was trimmed by 5 bases and the J gene end by 1 base; junction bases not matched to a gene: 10. This CDR3 region has 16 residues. Per germline, CDR1 LNHDA and CDR2 SQIVND (reference sequence). The CDR3 sequence: CASSPLTGSGNTEAFF. The CDR3 DNA follows: TGTGCCAGTAGTCCCTTGACAGGGAGTGGGAACACTGAAGCTTTCTTT.

The chain is built from TRBV5-1 and TRBJ2-5; perhaps TRBD2 as D (7 bases). The CDR3 consists of 18 residues. Deletions cut 4 bases from V and 5 bases from J, with 27 bases between. Germline lookup yields CDR1 SGHRS and CDR2 YFSETQ. The CDR3 coding sequence is TGCGCCAGCAGCCGCCCTGGGGGGGGCCTCTCCACGGATGAGACCCAGTACTTC. It codes for CASSRPGGGLSTDETQYF.

The chain uses TRBV29-1 and TRBJ1-6; no clear D gene. This CDR3 has 13 amino acids. Germline V gives CDR1 SQVTM, CDR2 ANQGSEA. V gave up 5 bases and J gave up 8 bases, with 13 bases separating them. CDR3 in DNA: TGCAGCGTTACCAGCGGGTCGGATTCACCCCTCCACTTT. Translating it yields CSVTSGSDSPLHF. Complete variable domain (other parts from reference TRBV29-1 and TRBJ1-6): SAVISQKPSRDICQRGTSLTIQCQVDSQVTMMFWYRQQPGQSLTLIATANQGSEATYESGFVIDKFPISRPNLTFSTLTVSNMSPEDSSIYLCSVTSGSDSPLHFGNGTRLTVT.

J is TRBJ2-1 and V is TRBV10-1, with TRBD1 identical over 10 bases. The germline V gene has CDR1 WNHNN and CDR2 SYGVQD (reference sequence). J gave up 7 bases and V 4 bases, and 10 bases lay outside the gene matches. The CDR3 contains 16 residues. The CDR3 sequence: CASSGRQGATVNEQFF. CDR3 nucleotides: TGCGCCAGCAGTGGACGACAGGGGGCCACTGTAAATGAGCAGTTCTTC.